The clone carrying this TCR beta chain has more than one count but fewer than ten. Its antigen is not known. Each single cDNA molecule received a unique molecular identifier. TCRdb re-called the 5' RACE reads through MiXCR, storing one row per CDR3 protein. This sample has 60,000 or so distinct CDR3 sequences, with 10% to 15% found just once. These data are taken from a study of early T cells in non-severe SARS-CoV-2 infection. Study-wide findings and caveats: VDJdb matching favored anti-spike CD8 responses, missing private and CD4 specificities.

V was cut by 0 bases and J by 9 bases, with 12 bases left in between. The CDR3 has 13 residues. The V gene's germline CDR1 is GTSNPN and CDR2 SVGIG (reference sequence). The specimen sequenced was whole blood. The chain carries TRBV30 and TRBJ2-1; D is possibly TRBD2 (5 bases). The receptor was isolated from an adult who was a healthcare worker with PCR-confirmed SARS-CoV-2 infection or an uninfected control (not recorded which). CDR3 DNA: TGTGCCTGGAGTGTACAGCGAGGGTCTGAGCAGTTCTTC. It yields the protein CAWSVQRGSEQFF.